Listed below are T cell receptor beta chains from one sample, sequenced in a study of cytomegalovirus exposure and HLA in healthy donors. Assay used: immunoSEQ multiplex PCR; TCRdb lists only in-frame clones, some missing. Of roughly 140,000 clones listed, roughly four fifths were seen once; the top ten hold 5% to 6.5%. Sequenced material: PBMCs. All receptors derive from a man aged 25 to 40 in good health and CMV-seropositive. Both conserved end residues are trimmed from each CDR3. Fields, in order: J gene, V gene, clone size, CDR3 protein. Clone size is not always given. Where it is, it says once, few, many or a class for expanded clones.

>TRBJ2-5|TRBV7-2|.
ASSLLGEGETQY
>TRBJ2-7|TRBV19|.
ASSMTGAPNYEQY
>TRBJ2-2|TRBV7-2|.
ASSLLGTGITGELF
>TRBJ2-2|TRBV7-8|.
ASTGLEGANTGELF
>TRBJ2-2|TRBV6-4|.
ASSDRGSPPGELF
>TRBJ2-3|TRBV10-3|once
AISDPVPGLAGGPNTQY
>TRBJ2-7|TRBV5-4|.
ASSLLGTGREQY
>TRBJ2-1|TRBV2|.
ASGPYNEQF
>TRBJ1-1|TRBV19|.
ASSSTGNTEAF
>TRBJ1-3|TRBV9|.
ASSEGTGGFGNTIY
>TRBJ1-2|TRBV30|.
AWSRRDYGYT
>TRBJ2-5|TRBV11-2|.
ASSFGTGYQETQY
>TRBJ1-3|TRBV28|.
ASRRGPSGNTIY
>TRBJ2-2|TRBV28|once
ASSLGTLNTGELF
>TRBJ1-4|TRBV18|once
ASSPPNSNEKLF
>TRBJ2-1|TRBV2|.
ASSEEKEESDLSSYNEQF
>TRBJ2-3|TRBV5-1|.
ASSLWSSGGPSTDTQY
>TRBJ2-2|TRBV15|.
ATSRDAAGGRGGELF
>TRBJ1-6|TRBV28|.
ASSRGGAGNSPLH
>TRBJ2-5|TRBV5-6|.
ASSRGRETQY
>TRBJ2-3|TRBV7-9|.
ASSLASTDTQY
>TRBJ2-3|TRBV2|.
ASRDFLSGGTTDTQY
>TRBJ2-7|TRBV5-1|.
ASSLGDRGFEQY
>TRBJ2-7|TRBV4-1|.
ASSQEWGQSYEQY
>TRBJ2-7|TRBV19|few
ASSMAGSYEQY
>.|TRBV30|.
AWTSKARYYEQY
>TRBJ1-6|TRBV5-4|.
ASSQQGRLRSPLH
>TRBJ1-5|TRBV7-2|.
ASSPGTGYNQPQH
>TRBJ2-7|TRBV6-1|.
ASSPYRGYEQY
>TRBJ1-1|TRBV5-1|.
ASSLEAGQYTEAF
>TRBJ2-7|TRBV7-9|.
ASRGDSHYEQY
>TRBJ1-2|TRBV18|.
ASSPTGNYGYT